The next 21 T cell receptor beta chains were all read from a single sample in a study of blood T cell repertoires in COVID-19. The data were produced by immunoSEQ multiplex PCR, yet TCRdb's version contains in-frame clones alone and is incomplete. Of under 85,000 clones in the sample, 80% to 85% were seen once. Sequenced input: peripheral blood. These receptors were collected from a man older than 75 with acute or convalescent COVID-19.

This clone has just one count. The chain combines TRBV6-5 with TRBJ2-7; 9 nucleotides align to TRBD2. Germline lookup yields CDR1 MNHEY and CDR2 SVGAGI. Trimming removed 4 bases from V and 4 bases from J; junction bases left unmatched: 5. The CDR3 is 14 amino acids. CDR3 nucleotide sequence: TGTGCCAGCAGTTTAACTAGCGGGCCGTACGAGCAGTACTTC. It translates to CASSLTSGPYEQYF.

The chain joins TRBV7-2 to TRBJ2-3; 7 positions agree with TRBD1. CDR1 SGHTA and CDR2 FQGNSA come from the germline V gene. CDR3 size: 15 residues. The V gene end was trimmed by 7 bases and the J gene end by 0 bases; junction bases not matched to a gene: 7. CDR3 bases: TGTGCCAGCACCCGGGACAGTACTAGCACAGATACGCAGTATTTT. Amino acid sequence: CASTRDSTSTDTQYF.

The chain links TRBV27 to TRBJ2-7; D is possibly TRBD1 (6 bases). Deletions cut 4 bases from V and 4 bases from J, with 29 bases between. The CDR3 spans 19 residues. CDR1 and CDR2 (germline): MNHEY, SMNVEV (reference sequence). CDR3 DNA sequence: TGTGCCAGCAGTTCCGGTTATCCAGGGGCCGTCCTTCTTGCTTACGAGCAGTACTTC. This gives the protein CASSSGYPGAVLLAYEQYF.

The chain couples TRBV29-1 to TRBJ2-5; 9 bases map to TRBD1. J lost 5 bases, V lost 3 bases, and 4 bases had no gene match. CDR3 size: 13 residues. Germline V gene lookup returns CDR1 SQVTM and CDR2 ANQGSEA. The CDR3 region has the DNA TGCAGCGTTGAGACAGGGGGAGTGGAGACCCAGTACTTC. It specifies CSVETGGVETQYF.

The rearrangement uses TRBV29-1 and TRBJ2-2; 9 nucleotides match TRBD1. The germline CDR1 and CDR2 sequences are SQVTM and ANQGSEA. With V trimmed by 6 bases and J by 4 bases, 6 bases remained unmatched. CDR3 length: 14 amino acids. The DNA of the CDR3 is TGCAGCGTATCCCCGGGACAGGGCACCGGGGAGCTGTTTTTT. Residues: CSVSPGQGTGELFF.

The CDR3, as DNA: TGCGCCAGCAGCTTGGTGGACAGAGAGGGACCCCTCCACTTT. Protein sequence: CASSLVDREGPLHF. The gene calls are TRBV5-1 and TRBJ1-6; TRBD1 might be the D (6 bases). V was shortened by 0 bases and J by 12 bases, with 13 bases between the two germline ends. Germline V gene lookup returns CDR1 SGHRS and CDR2 YFSETQ. This CDR3 region has 14 residues.

This rearrangement joins TRBV7-2 to TRBJ2-5, with D uncertain. Germline V CDR1 and CDR2: SGHTA, FQGNSA. This CDR3 has 14 amino acids. The germline V and J ends were trimmed by 1 base and 2 bases, with 8 bases remaining between them. CDR3 DNA: TGTGCCAGCAGCTTAGGCTTTCAGCAAGAGACCCAGTACTTC. Protein sequence: CASSLGFQQETQYF.

The gene calls are TRBV5-6 and TRBJ1-2; D unclear. Trimming left V 1 base short and J 8 bases short, with 15 bases between. Germline assignment: CDR1 SGHDT and CDR2 YYEEEE. The CDR3 runs 14 residues. CDR3 amino acids: CASSLRTTRGGYTF. DNA of the CDR3: TGTGCCAGCAGCTTGCGTACGACGCGGGGAGGCTACACCTTC.

This clone was found a few times. The sample holds other DNA sequences that translate to the same CDR3. The chain has TRBV4-1 and TRBJ1-2; 8 positions agree with TRBD1. V shed 1 base and J 0 bases; nucleotides not matched to a gene: 1. CDR3 length: 15 amino acids. Germline V gene data show CDR1 as MGHRA and CDR2 as YSYEKL. CDR3 sequence reads: CASSQGDRPNYGYTF. The CDR3 DNA reads as TGCGCCAGCAGCCAAGGGGACAGGCCTAACTATGGCTACACCTTC.

CDR3 sequence reads: CASRALRDSQPQHF. The CDR3 DNA reads as TGTGCCAGTAGGGCCTTAAGGGACAGCCAGCCCCAGCATTTT. V usage is TRBV19 and J usage is TRBJ1-5; 7 positions match TRBD1. The length of the CDR3 is 14 residues. J lost 7 bases, V lost 6 bases, and 9 bases had no gene match. Germline V gene lookup returns CDR1 LNHDA and CDR2 SQIVND (reference sequence).

This clone appeared a few times. The gene calls are TRBV30 and TRBJ1-5, with 7 bases fitting TRBD1. The junction had 2 bases not matched to a gene; V was cut back by 0 bases and J by 3 bases. The CDR3 covers 14 residues. The V gene's germline CDR1 is GTSNPN and CDR2 SVGIG (reference sequence). The CDR3 DNA reads as TGTGCCTGGAGTGTTGGGACAGACAATCAGCCCCAGCATTTT. This gives the protein CAWSVGTDNQPQHF.

This chain joins TRBV18 and TRBJ2-2; D is perhaps TRBD2 (5 bases). V lost 6 bases, J lost 5 bases, and 19 bases lay in between. This CDR3 comprises 16 residues. The germline V gene encodes CDR1 KGHSH and CDR2 LQKENI. The CDR3 region is CASSQLPGRRTGELFF. The CDR3 nucleotides are TGTGCCAGCTCCCAACTACCAGGAAGGAGGACCGGGGAGCTGTTTTTT.

The DNA for the CDR3 is TGTGCCACCAGTGGGGGCAGCTCCTACGAGCAGTACTTC. Translated: CATSGGSSYEQYF. This rearrangement joins TRBV24-1 to TRBJ2-7; the D gene is possibly TRBD1 (5 bases). V lost 5 bases to trimming and J lost 0 bases, with 7 bases between them. Germline CDR1 reads KGHDR; CDR2 reads SFDVKD. This CDR3 has 13 amino acids.

This clone appeared a few times. The chain joins TRBV19 to TRBJ1-5; 7 bases map to TRBD1. The ends lost 5 bases at V and 3 bases at J; junction bases unmatched: 4. Per germline, CDR1 LNHDA and CDR2 SQIVND (reference sequence). CDR3 length equals 14 residues. CDR3 sequence reads: CASSDREINQPQHF. CDR3 nucleotide sequence: TGTGCCAGTAGTGACAGGGAGATCAATCAGCCCCAGCATTTT.

This clone turned up a few times. The chain joins TRBV5-1 to TRBJ2-5; 7 positions agree with TRBD1. This CDR3 comprises 14 residues. V dropped 4 bases and J dropped 5; count of bases not matched to a gene: 8. Germline-derived CDR1 and CDR2 are SGHRS and YFSETQ. CDR3 sequence reads: CASSLMRGPETQYF. DNA for the CDR3: TGCGCCAGCAGCCTGATGAGGGGGCCGGAGACCCAGTACTTC.

V and J are TRBV11-2 and TRBJ1-5; the match to TRBD1 covers 12 bases. CDR3 length equals 15 residues. From germline, CDR1 is SGHAT and CDR2 FQNNGV. J was trimmed by 5 bases and V by 5 bases; bases with no gene match: 4. The chain's CDR3 is CASSPGTGGYQPQHF. For the CDR3, the DNA is TGTGCCAGCAGCCCCGGGACAGGGGGCTATCAGCCCCAGCATTTT.

This clone was observed a single time. V gene TRBV10-2 combines with J gene TRBJ1-6, with 7 bases identical to TRBD1. The CDR3 has 14 amino acids. Losses at the gene ends were 5 bases for V and 10 bases for J; bases not matched to a gene: 8. Germline CDR1 is WSHSY and CDR2 is SAAADI. The CDR3 DNA reads TGCGCCAGCAGTCAACAGGGGACGGAATCACCCCTCCACTTT. Protein sequence: CASSQQGTESPLHF.

The chain uses TRBV18 and TRBJ1-2; 10 bases match TRBD1. V shed 3 bases, J shed 4 bases, and the junction held 5 bases outside the gene matches. The CDR3 covers 15 residues. CDR1 and CDR2 from the germline V gene are KGHSH and LQKENI. In nucleotides, the CDR3 is TGTGCCAGCTCACCGCGGACAGGGGGGGCCTATGGCTACACCTTC. The encoded protein is CASSPRTGGAYGYTF.

This clone was seen a few times. The gene calls are TRBV5-6 and TRBJ1-2, with 7 bases matching TRBD1. Germline V gives CDR1 SGHDT, CDR2 YYEEEE. This CDR3 spans 13 amino acids. J was trimmed by 2 bases and V by 3 bases; bases with no gene match: 1. The CDR3 sequence: CASSSGQNYGYTF. The CDR3 DNA reads TGTGCCAGCAGCTCGGGACAGAACTATGGCTACACCTTC.

This clone came up once. The chain has TRBV28 and TRBJ2-7; TRBD2 matches 9 bases. The CDR3 runs to 14 residues. Germline V gene lookup returns CDR1 MDHEN and CDR2 SYDVKM. V gave up 6 bases and J gave up 0 bases; unmatched junction bases: 3. The CDR3, as DNA: TGTGCCAGCAGGGGCGGGGGGGGCTCCTACGAGCAGTACTTC. The encoded protein is CASRGGGGSYEQYF.

V usage is TRBV6-2 or TRBV6-3 and J usage is TRBJ2-7; 8 bases are a match to TRBD1. Germline CDR1 MNHEY, CDR2 SVGEGT. The CDR3 is 15 residues long. The J segment lost 2 bases and the V segment lost 7 bases, leaving 10 bases of the junction unmatched. CDR3 nucleotides: TGTGCCAGCAACCCACAGGGGGGTTTTACCTACGAGCAGTACTTC. Protein sequence: CASNPQGGFTYEQYF.